These 6 T cell receptor beta chains originate from one sample sequenced in a study of PD-L1 blockade in urothelial cancer. TCRdb's copy holds only in-frame clones and misses some; the assay was immunoSEQ multiplex PCR. The repertoire consists of over 45,000 clones, with 70% to 90% occurring once and the leading ten covering approximately 20%. Time point meaning: pretreatment peripheral blood. Here the sequenced sample was PBMCs, taken around atezolizumab (anti-PD-L1) treatment. The source of these receptors is a man aged 60-69 years with urothelial cancer.

J is TRBJ2-3 and V is TRBV6-5; 7 bases fit TRBD1. In germline, CDR1 is MNHEY, CDR2 SVGAGI. This CDR3 region has 13 residues. Germline trimming cut 6 bases from V and 7 bases from J; bases unmatched to any gene: 7. CDR3: CASSTTGKNTQYF. CDR3 bases: TGTGCCAGCAGCACGACAGGGAAGAATACGCAGTATTTT.

This clone was detected only once. The chain combines TRBV7-2 with TRBJ2-7, with D possibly TRBD1 on 5 matching bases. This CDR3 is built from 13 residues. V was cut by 2 bases and J by 5 bases, with 10 bases left in between. The germline gives CDR1 SGHTA, CDR2 FQGNSA. For the CDR3, the DNA is TGTGCCAGCAGCTTACTATCCAGGGACGAGCAGTACTTC. Its translation is CASSLLSRDEQYF.

This clone has more than one count but fewer than ten. The J gene is TRBJ1-1, the V gene TRBV7-6; 7 bases map to TRBD1. The CDR3 sequence is 14 residues long. J gave up 0 bases and V 5 bases, and 3 bases lay outside the gene matches. Germline V gene sequence: CDR1 SGHVS, CDR2 FNYEAQ. The CDR3 nucleotides read TGTGCCAGCAGCCCCGGGACAGTGAACACTGAAGCTTTCTTT. Translated: CASSPGTVNTEAFF.

The chain recombines TRBV5-1 with TRBJ2-7; TRBD1 matches 10 bases. Trimming took 0 bases from V and 2 from J; bases not matched to a gene: 2. This CDR3 contains 15 residues. Germline V CDR1 and CDR2: SGHRS, YFSETQ. The CDR3 reads CASSLGGTGAYEQYF. For the CDR3, the DNA is TGCGCCAGCAGCTTGGGGGGGACAGGGGCCTACGAGCAGTACTTC.

This chain links TRBV4-2 with TRBJ2-5, with D uncertain. Germline V gives CDR1 LGHNA, CDR2 YNFKEQ. V lost 2 bases, J lost 5 bases, and 12 bases lay in between. The CDR3 sequence is 14 residues long. CDR3 bases: TGTGCCAGCAGCCAACTACAAGGAGTGGAGACCCAGTACTTC. Translation gives CASSQLQGVETQYF.

The rearrangement links TRBV9 to TRBJ2-3; TRBD2 matches 11 bases. Looked up from germline, CDR1 is SGDLS and CDR2 is YYNGEE. This CDR3 has 16 residues. V trimming: 4 bases; J trimming: 4 bases; junction bases outside the gene matches: 8. The CDR3 sequence is CASSSRLAGLSDTQYF. CDR3 sequence (DNA): TGTGCCAGCAGCTCCCGACTAGCGGGATTATCAGATACGCAGTATTTT.